One and the same sample provided the 3 T cell receptor beta chains below, sequenced in a study of T cells in Graves' hyperthyroidism and ophthalmopathy. TCR beta CDR3 regions were amplified from RNA transcripts. When the TCR CDR3 underwent first-round RT-PCR, the HTBI primer set was used. TCRdb processed the multiplex PCR reads anew with MiXCR; each CDR3 protein has one entry. Of hundreds of thousands of distinct CDR3 sequences in the sample, approximately 21% were seen once. Sequenced sample: blood. Receptors originate from a man younger than 40 with Graves' ophthalmopathy.

The rearrangement uses TRBV7-9 and TRBJ1-1; TRBD1 might be the D (6 bases). The CDR3 is made up of 16 amino acids. V gave up 5 bases and J gave up 7 bases, with 23 bases separating them. Germline V gene sequence: CDR1 SEHNR, CDR2 FQNEAQ (reference sequence). As DNA, the CDR3 is TGTGCCAGCAGCCCCTCCCAACAGGGAGGAGGTAGTGAAGCTTTCTTT. This encodes CASSPSQQGGGSEAFF.

Only a few counts were recorded for this clonotype. The V call is TRBV9, the J call TRBJ2-3; 11 positions agree with TRBD2. This CDR3 region has 16 residues. Germline values: CDR1 SGDLS, CDR2 YYNGEE. J lost 1 base, V lost 3 bases, and 4 bases had no gene match. The CDR3 is CASSALAGGGTDTQYF. The CDR3 region has the DNA TGTGCCAGCAGCGCCTTAGCGGGAGGGGGCACAGATACGCAGTATTTT. The full variable domain, completed using reference TRBV9 and TRBJ2-3, is DSGVTQTPKHLITATGQRVTLRCSPRSGDLSVYWYQQSLDQGLQFLIQYYNGEERAKGNILERFSAQQFPDLHSELNLSSLELGDSALYFCASSALAGGGTDTQYFGPGTRLTVL.

This clonotype appeared once. The chain joins TRBV20-1 to TRBJ2-7, with 9 bases identical to TRBD2. J lost 4 bases, V lost 7 bases, and 11 bases had no gene match. In germline, CDR1 is DFQATT, CDR2 SNEGSKA (reference sequence). This CDR3 contains 14 residues. CDR3 sequence: CSVLPTSGGYEQYF. The CDR3 coding sequence is TGCAGTGTTCTTCCGACTAGCGGCGGGTACGAGCAGTACTTC.